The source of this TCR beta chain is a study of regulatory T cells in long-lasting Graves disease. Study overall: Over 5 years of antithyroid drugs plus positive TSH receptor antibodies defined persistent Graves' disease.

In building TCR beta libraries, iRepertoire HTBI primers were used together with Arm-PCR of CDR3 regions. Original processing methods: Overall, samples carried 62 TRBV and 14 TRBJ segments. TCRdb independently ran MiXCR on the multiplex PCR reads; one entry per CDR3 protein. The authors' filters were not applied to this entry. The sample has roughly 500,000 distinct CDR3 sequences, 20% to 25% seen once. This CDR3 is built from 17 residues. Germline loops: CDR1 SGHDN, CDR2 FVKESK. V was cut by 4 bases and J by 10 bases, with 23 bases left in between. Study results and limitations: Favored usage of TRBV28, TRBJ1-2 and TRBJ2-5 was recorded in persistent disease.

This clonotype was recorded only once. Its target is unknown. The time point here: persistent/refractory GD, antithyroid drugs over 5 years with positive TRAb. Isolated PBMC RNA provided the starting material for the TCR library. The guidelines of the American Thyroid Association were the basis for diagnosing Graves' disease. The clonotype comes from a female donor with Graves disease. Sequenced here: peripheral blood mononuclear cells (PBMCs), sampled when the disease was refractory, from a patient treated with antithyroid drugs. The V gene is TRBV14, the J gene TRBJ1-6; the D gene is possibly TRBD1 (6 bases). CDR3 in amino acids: CASSPLGPRGARSPLHF. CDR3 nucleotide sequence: TGTGCCAGCAGCCCTTTGGGGCCGCGGGGGGCCAGGTCACCCCTCCACTTT.